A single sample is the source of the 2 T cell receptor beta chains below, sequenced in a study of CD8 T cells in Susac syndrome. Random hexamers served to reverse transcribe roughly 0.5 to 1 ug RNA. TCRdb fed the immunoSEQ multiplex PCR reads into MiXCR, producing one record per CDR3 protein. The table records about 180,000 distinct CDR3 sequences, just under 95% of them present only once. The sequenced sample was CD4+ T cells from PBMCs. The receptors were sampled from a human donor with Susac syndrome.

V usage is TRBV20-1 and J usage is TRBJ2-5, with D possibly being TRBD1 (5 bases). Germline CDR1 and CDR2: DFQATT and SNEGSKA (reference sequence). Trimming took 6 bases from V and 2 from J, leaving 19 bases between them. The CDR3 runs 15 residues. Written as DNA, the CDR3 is TGCAGTGCCATAGGGGAAAGGTCACGTCAAGAGACCCAGTACTTC. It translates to CSAIGERSRQETQYF.

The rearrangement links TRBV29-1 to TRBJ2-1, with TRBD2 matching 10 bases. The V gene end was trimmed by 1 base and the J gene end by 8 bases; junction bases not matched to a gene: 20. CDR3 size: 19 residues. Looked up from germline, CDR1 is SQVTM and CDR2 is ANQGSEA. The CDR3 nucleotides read TGCAGCGTTGAAGGTGTCCAGCGGGAGGGCCTTTTAGGTACCCATGAGCAGTTCTTC. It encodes CSVEGVQREGLLGTHEQFF.